The T cell receptor (beta chain) under discussion was sequenced for a study of early T cells in non-severe SARS-CoV-2 infection. In the study overall: The input, bulk RNA from unsorted whole blood, was sequenced, and chains were unpaired.

V shed 1 base and J 6 bases; nucleotides not matched to a gene: 6. This CDR3 has 15 residues. Germline CDR1 is MGHRA and CDR2 is YSYEKL. This clonotype was detected many times. Its specificity is not known. Study results and limitations: VDJdb-based annotation leaned toward anti-spike CD8 responses and missed private and CD4 specificities.

Unique molecular identifiers were added to individual cDNA molecules. One entry per CDR3 protein, called by TCRdb with MiXCR from the 5' RACE reads. The sample holds 65,000 to 95,000 distinct CDR3 sequences, roughly 9.6% seen once. This chain connects TRBV4-1 to TRBJ2-1; TRBD1 agrees at 7 bases. The receptor comes from an adult who was a healthcare worker with PCR-confirmed SARS-CoV-2 infection or an uninfected control (not recorded which). Sample: whole blood. CDR3 coding DNA: TGCGCCAGCAGCCAAGGAATAGCAGGGGGCAATGAGCAGTTCTTC. This translates into CASSQGIAGGNEQFF.